This TCR beta chain was observed in a study of T-cell reconstitution after alpha-beta-depleted transplantation in children. Unique molecular identifiers were built into the TCRbeta library. TCRdb re-analysed the PCR reads in MiXCR, keeping a single row per CDR3 protein. The sample contains roughly 500,000 distinct CDR3 sequences, roughly an eighth of which appear only once. In this sample, this clonotype turned up many times. Germline CDR1 SEHNR, CDR2 FQNEAQ (reference sequence). Trimming removed 5 bases from V and 9 bases from J, with 23 bases in between. The CDR3 totals 16 residues. The material was PBMCs from the stem cell graft donor, obtained from the stem cell graft. V and J are TRBV7-9 and TRBJ2-1; D possibly corresponds to TRBD2 (5 bases). The clonotype comes from a human donor who donated a stem cell graft to a child with combined immunodeficiency. CDR3 loop: CASSHGGEGLVGEQFF. The DNA of the CDR3 is TGTGCCAGCAGCCATGGAGGAGAGGGTTTGGTCGGTGAGCAGTTCTTC.